Listed below are T cell receptor beta chains from one sample, sequenced in a study of cytomegalovirus exposure and HLA in healthy donors. The assay was immunoSEQ multiplex PCR, and TCRdb's table has in-frame clones only and misses some. The repertoire includes about 150,000 clones, roughly 72% of them detected once, and around 1.9% sits in the top ten. The source material was PBMCs. These receptor sequences come from a man aged 25 to 40 in good health and CMV-seronegative. Each CDR3 is given with its conserved first and last residue. The D gene is left open where the match is weak. Size is omitted from some rows. Given values are once, few, many or a class for expanded clones.

>NA|NA|TRBV5-4|TRBJ1-2
CASSDSGGLGYTF
TGTGCCAGCAGCGACTCCGGGGGGCTAGGCTACACCTTC
>once|NA|TRBV29-1|TRBJ1-2
CSVARGDYGYTF
TGCAGCGTCGCACGAGGTGACTATGGCTACACCTTC
>NA|NA|TRBV21-1|TRBJ1-1
CALSNPIDTEAFF
TGTGCCCTTTCAAACCCTATTGACACTGAAGCTTTCTTT
>NA|TRBD1|TRBV6-5|TRBJ2-3
CASSYRTGRDTQYF
TGTGCCAGCAGTTACCGGACAGGGAGGGATACGCAGTATTTT
>NA|TRBD1|TRBV2|TRBJ1-3
CASSWDRSGNTIYF
TGTGCCAGCAGTTGGGACAGATCCGGAAACACCATATATTTT
>NA|TRBD1|TRBV29-1|TRBJ2-7
CSVEKLGDSSYEQYF
TGCAGCGTTGAAAAGTTAGGGGACAGTTCCTACGAGCAGTACTTC
>NA|TRBD1|TRBV30|TRBJ1-5
CAWAGGLNQPQNF
TGTGCCTGGGCAGGGGGACTCAATCAGCCCCAGAATTTT
>NA|TRBD1|TRBV5-6|TRBJ2-3
CASSLTGTGLTDTQYF
TGTGCCAGCAGCCTCACCGGGACAGGGTTGACAGATACGCAGTATTTT
>few|TRBD2|TRBV6-5|TRBJ2-2
CASKSLAGGTGELFF
TGTGCCAGCAAGTCCCTAGCGGGGGGAACCGGGGAGCTGTTTTTT
>few|TRBD1|TRBV5-6|TRBJ2-5
CASSLFDRGPQETQYF
TGTGCCAGCAGCCTCTTTGACAGGGGCCCACAAGAGACCCAGTACTTC
>NA|NA|TRBV7-9|TRBJ1-1
CASSFSGMNTEAFF
TGTGCCAGCAGCTTTTCAGGGATGAACACTGAAGCTTTCTTT
>NA|NA|TRBV7-3|TRBJ2-7
CASSYGTAYEQYF
TGTGCCAGCAGCTACGGGACTGCATACGAGCAGTACTTC
>NA|NA|TRBV7-2|TRBJ2-3
CASSPPSSWADTQYF
TGTGCCAGCAGCCCGCCTAGTAGTTGGGCAGATACGCAGTATTTT
>once|TRBD1|TRBV28|TRBJ1-2
CASSSPGTGDYGYTF
TGTGCCAGCAGTTCCCCCGGGACAGGGGATTATGGCTACACCTTC
>NA|NA|TRBV5-5|TRBJ1-2
CASSLNPGHGYTF
TGTGCCAGCAGCTTGAACCCAGGGCATGGCTACACCTTC
>NA|TRBD1|TRBV6-1|TRBJ1-4
CASSEAGTGEKLFF
TGTGCCAGCAGTGAGGCCGGGACAGGGGAAAAACTGTTTTTT
>NA|TRBD2|TRBV4-2|TRBJ2-5
CASSQDSSGGETQYF
TGTGCCAGCAGCCAAGATTCGTCGGGGGGAGAGACCCAGTACTTC
>NA|TRBD1|TRBV5-1|TRBJ2-5
CASSPDRGGPQETQYF
TGCGCCAGCAGCCCCGACAGGGGTGGGCCCCAAGAGACCCAGTACTTC
>NA|NA|TRBV19|TRBJ2-7
CASSISHTSYEQYF
TGTGCCAGTAGTATTAGCCACACCTCCTACGAGCAGTACTTC
>NA|TRBD1|TRBV30|TRBJ1-4
CAWRPGGATNEKLFF
TGTGCCTGGAGGCCAGGGGGCGCAACTAATGAAAAACTGTTTTTT
>NA|NA|TRBV9|TRBJ1-1
CASSVEGLSGTEAFF
TGTGCCAGCAGCGTAGAAGGCTTATCGGGCACTGAAGCTTTCTTT
>NA|TRBD1|TRBV15|TRBJ2-7
CATSGDREPYEQYF
TGTGCCACCAGTGGGGACAGGGAACCCTACGAGCAGTACTTC